One sample yielded the 23 T cell receptor beta chains listed below, sequenced in a study of T-cell reconstitution after alpha-beta-depleted transplantation in children. The TCRbeta library was prepared with unique molecular identifiers. MiXCR, run by TCRdb on the PCR reads, gives a single entry per CDR3 protein. The sample includes hundreds of thousands of distinct CDR3 sequences, 15% to 20% seen only once; the top ten take 35% to 50%. Sequencing used PBMCs, mostly from graft donor cells, obtained 360 days after TCRalphabeta/CD19-depleted stem cell transplant. These receptors all stem from a male patient between 2 and 9 years old who had a stem cell transplant for acute lymphoblastic leukemia, so the T cells may come from the graft donor.

This clonotype was seen a handful of times. The gene calls are TRBV5-4 and TRBJ1-2; 9 bases line up with TRBD1. V was clipped by 10 bases and J by 6 bases; unmatched bases: 7. Germline V gene lookup returns CDR1 SGHNT and CDR2 YYREEE (reference sequence). The CDR3 covers 12 residues. CDR3 in DNA: TGTGCCTACAGGGGGCCTGGGGATGGCTACACCTTC. Its translation: CAYRGPGDGYTF.

This clonotype showed up just a few times. J is TRBJ2-3 and V is TRBV12-3 or TRBV12-4; D perhaps matches TRBD2 (6 bases). Trimming took off 0 bases at V and 0 bases at J, with 13 bases between the two ends. This CDR3 region has 17 residues. The CDR3 DNA is TGTGCCAGCAGTTTAGCCCTTTCTAGCGCTAGCACAGATACGCAGTATTTT. Its protein product is CASSLALSSASTDTQYF.

The table lists this clonotype with a few counts. This chain uses TRBV29-1 with TRBJ1-1, with a weak D call TRBD1 (5 bases). Germline CDR1 and CDR2: SQVTM and ANQGSEA. This CDR3 region has 12 residues. V dropped 6 bases and J dropped 8 bases, with 16 bases sitting between them. Written as DNA, the CDR3 is TGCAGCGTGGCCACAGGCGATGTAGAAGCTTTCTTT. Translating it yields CSVATGDVEAFF.

Many counts were recorded for this clonotype. V gene TRBV28 combines with J gene TRBJ2-1; 8 nucleotides align to TRBD1. The CDR3 loop spans 16 amino acids. CDR1 MDHEN and CDR2 SYDVKM come from the germline V gene. Losses at the gene ends were 1 base for V and 8 bases for J; bases not matched to a gene: 10. The CDR3 coding sequence is TGTGCCAGCAGTTTATCCTGGACAGGGAATGGATATGAGCAGTTCTTC. It codes for CASSLSWTGNGYEQFF. The full variable domain, with the rest looked up from reference TRBV28 and TRBJ2-1, is DVKVTQSSRYLVKRTGEKVFLECVQDMDHENMFWYRQDPGLGLRLIYFSYDVKMKEKGDIPEGYSVSREKKERFSLILESASTNQTSMYLCASSLSWTGNGYEQFFGPGTRLTVL.

In its sample, this clonotype was seen a few times. The chain links TRBV29-1 to TRBJ1-4, with D unclear. CDR1 is SQVTM and CDR2 is ANQGSEA in the germline V gene. The V end was cut by 3 bases, the J end by 7 bases, with 12 bases between. The CDR3 covers 13 residues. The CDR3 DNA reads as TGCAGCGTTGACGGACCGGGGTCTGAAAAACTGTTTTTT. As protein: CSVDGPGSEKLFF.

CDR3 in DNA: TGTGCCAGCAGTGAACGGCTTAGCGGAGCCACACTCAATGAGCAGTTCTTC. Amino acids: CASSERLSGATLNEQFF. The gene calls are TRBV25-1 and TRBJ2-1, with a weak D call TRBD2 (6 bases). The V gene's germline CDR1 is MGHDK and CDR2 SYGVNS. The CDR3 contains 17 residues. Trimming stripped 2 bases from V and 6 bases from J, with 20 bases between.

The chain combines TRBV12-3 or TRBV12-4 with TRBJ1-5; D not resolved. This CDR3 is built from 15 residues. Trimming pared 3 bases from V and 1 base from J, leaving 10 bases between. CDR3 DNA: TGTGCCAGCAGTTTCCACGACACGAGCAATCAGCCCCAGCATTTT. Translating gives CASSFHDTSNQPQHF.

This clonotype appeared once. CDR3 protein: CASSPHYMEGQPQHF. CDR3 DNA sequence: TGTGCCAGCAGTCCCCATTACATGGAAGGCCAGCCCCAGCATTTT. The chain carries TRBV12-3 or TRBV12-4 and TRBJ1-5; the D is unclear. V was clipped by 5 bases and J by 7 bases, with 18 bases between them. This CDR3 is built from 15 residues.

The chain uses TRBV20-1 and TRBJ2-7; D remains unclear. The CDR3 extends over 14 amino acids. Germline V CDR1 and CDR2: DFQATT, SNEGSKA (reference sequence). V was clipped by 1 base and J by 3 bases, with 13 bases between them. The CDR3 DNA reads TGCAGTGCTAGAGCCCCTTCGTCCTACTACGAGCAGTACTTC. Its translation: CSARAPSSYYEQYF.

V gene TRBV29-1 combines with J gene TRBJ2-5; 9 bases fit TRBD2. Looked up from germline, CDR1 is SQVTM and CDR2 is ANQGSEA. The trim removed 6 bases at V and 5 bases at J, leaving 10 bases unmatched. This CDR3 comprises 14 residues. CDR3 bases: TGCAGCGTCGTACTAGCGGGCAGGGGGGAGACCCAGTACTTC. Protein: CSVVLAGRGETQYF.

This clonotype was counted between two and nine times. V and J are TRBV20-1 and TRBJ2-1, with 11 nucleotides matching TRBD2. V lost 4 bases to trimming and J lost 1 base; unmatched junction nucleotides: 3. The CDR3 has 15 residues. CDR1 and CDR2 from the germline V gene are DFQATT and SNEGSKA (reference sequence). CDR3 protein: CSAKGLADSYNEQFF. CDR3 DNA: TGCAGTGCTAAGGGACTAGCGGATTCCTACAATGAGCAGTTCTTC.

This clonotype was counted ten times or more. This rearrangement joins TRBV6-1 to TRBJ1-1, with D perhaps TRBD1 (6 bases). This CDR3 is built from 13 residues. Trimming took off 4 bases at V and 4 bases at J, with 10 bases between the two ends. Germline values: CDR1 MNHNS, CDR2 SASEGT. DNA of the CDR3: TGTGCCAGCAGTGGCCGGGGGCGCACTGAAGCTTTCTTT. Translation gives CASSGRGRTEAFF.

The chain links TRBV5-1 to TRBJ1-5; TRBD1 matches at 9 bases. V shed 4 bases and J 5 bases; nucleotides not matched to a gene: 4. Looked up from germline, CDR1 is SGHRS and CDR2 is YFSETQ. The CDR3 is 14 amino acids. In nucleotides, the CDR3 is TGCGCCAGCAGCCTCCGGACAGGGGATCAGCCCCAGCATTTT. It yields the protein CASSLRTGDQPQHF.

Concerning this clonotype: Sequence at one end of the junction differs from germline and may be a read error. The chain combines TRBV7-2 with TRBJ1-2; 7 bases agree with TRBD1. The CDR3 totals 13 residues. Per germline, CDR1 SGHTA and CDR2 FQGNSA. The DNA of the CDR3 is TGTGCCAGCACCTTAGACAGGGTGTCTGGCTACACCTTC. Amino acid sequence: CASTLDRVSGYTF.

This clonotype has a handful of counts. The rearrangement uses TRBV5-1 and TRBJ1-4, with unresolved D. The ends were cut back, 4 bases at V and 0 bases at J, with 10 bases in the middle. Germline CDR1 is SGHRS and CDR2 is YFSETQ. The CDR3 runs 15 residues. The CDR3, as DNA: TGCGCCAGCAGCCCCGGCGACGCAACTAATGAAAAACTGTTTTTT. Its protein product is CASSPGDATNEKLFF.

This clonotype was picked up a small number of times. V gene TRBV4-3 combines with J gene TRBJ2-2, with no clear D. Trimming cost V 2 bases and J 4 bases, with 8 bases left between them. The CDR3 runs 14 residues. CDR1 LGHNA and CDR2 YSLEER come from the germline V gene. In DNA, the CDR3 is TGCGCCAGCAGCCAATTAGGAAGCACCGGGGAGCTGTTTTTT. This codes for CASSQLGSTGELFF.

This clonotype showed up just a few times. The chain couples TRBV29-1 to TRBJ2-2; D not resolved. The CDR3 loop spans 13 amino acids. In germline, CDR1 is SQVTM, CDR2 ANQGSEA. V lost 4 bases and J lost 0, with 6 bases in between. In DNA, the CDR3 is TGCAGCGTTGCGAGCGCGAACACCGGGGAGCTGTTTTTT. Translation gives CSVASANTGELFF.

The table lists this clonotype with many counts. Here the CDR3 DNA reads TGTGCCAGCAGTTTCAGCGGCTGGCGGGAGTACGCTGCCGAGCAGTACTTC. It translates to CASSFSGWREYAAEQYF. The chain joins TRBV12-3 or TRBV12-4 to TRBJ2-7; 7 nucleotides agree with TRBD2. The V and J ends lost 3 bases and 6 bases, in that order; junction bases with no gene match: 17. The CDR3 has 17 amino acids.

The V and J genes are TRBV5-1 and TRBJ2-6; D is perhaps TRBD1 (5 bases). Trimming removed 1 base from V and 0 bases from J, with 20 bases in between. Germline V gives CDR1 SGHRS, CDR2 YFSETQ. This CDR3 is built from 20 residues. CDR3 residues: CASSLWPTDSSSSGANVLTF. CDR3 sequence (DNA): TGCGCCAGCAGCTTGTGGCCGACAGACTCCTCTTCCTCTGGGGCCAACGTCCTGACTTTC.

This clonotype was counted a few times. The V and J genes are TRBV29-1 and TRBJ1-4, with unresolved D. The CDR3 covers 13 residues. V was trimmed by 4 bases and J by 8 bases, leaving 14 bases between them. Germline V gene lookup returns CDR1 SQVTM and CDR2 ANQGSEA. The chain's CDR3 is CSVAIDNQEKLFF. CDR3 in DNA: TGCAGCGTTGCGATAGACAATCAGGAAAAACTGTTTTTT.

V usage is TRBV14 and J usage is TRBJ2-7, with 14 bases aligning to TRBD2. This CDR3 has 17 residues. Germline values: CDR1 SGHDN, CDR2 FVKESK. V trimming: 1 base; J trimming: 4 bases; junction bases outside the gene matches: 6. CDR3 sequence (DNA): TGTGCCAGCAGCCAAGTCCCGGGACTAGCGGGAGCGTACGAGCAGTACTTC. Amino acids: CASSQVPGLAGAYEQYF.

This clonotype was picked up a small number of times. V gene TRBV28 combines with J gene TRBJ2-7, with 8 bases identical to TRBD1. With V trimmed by 10 bases and J by 3 bases, 5 bases remained unmatched. The CDR3 covers 12 residues. Looked up from germline, CDR1 is MDHEN and CDR2 is SYDVKM. For the CDR3, the DNA is TGTGCCACCTCACAGGGGGACTACGAGCAGTACTTC. It specifies CATSQGDYEQYF.

The chain employs TRBV5-1 and TRBJ2-1, with D uncertain. Trimming stripped 0 bases from V and 9 bases from J, with 13 bases between. The germline CDR1 and CDR2 sequences are SGHRS and YFSETQ. There are 14 residues in the CDR3. This CDR3 is CASSLDRARSEQFF. The CDR3 DNA is TGCGCCAGCAGCTTGGACCGAGCCAGGAGTGAGCAGTTCTTC.